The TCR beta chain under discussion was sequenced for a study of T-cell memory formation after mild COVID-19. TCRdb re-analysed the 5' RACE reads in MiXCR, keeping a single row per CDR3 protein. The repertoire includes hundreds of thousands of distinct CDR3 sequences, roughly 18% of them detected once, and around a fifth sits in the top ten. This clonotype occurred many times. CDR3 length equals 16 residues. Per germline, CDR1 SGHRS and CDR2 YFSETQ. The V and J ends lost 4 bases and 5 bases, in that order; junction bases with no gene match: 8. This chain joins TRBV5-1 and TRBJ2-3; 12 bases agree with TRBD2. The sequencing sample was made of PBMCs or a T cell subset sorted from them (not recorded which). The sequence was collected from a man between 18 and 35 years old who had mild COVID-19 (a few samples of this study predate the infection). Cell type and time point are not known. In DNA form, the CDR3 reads TGCGCCAGCAGCGCGCTAGCGGGGGGGAATCAAGATACGCAGTATTTT. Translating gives CASSALAGGNQDTQYF.